The entry below gives a single TCR beta chain sequence along with its context. Its antigen is not known. TCRdb reprocessed the 5' RACE reads with MiXCR, giving one entry per CDR3 protein. This repertoire shows some 710,000 distinct CDR3 sequences, less than 7% found once; its top ten account for around 1.9%. Trimming stripped 5 bases from V and 1 base from J, with 24 bases between. Germline-derived CDR1 and CDR2 are ENHRY and SYGVKD. The CDR3 is 19 residues long. This sample is drawn from a study of identical twins. Study findings and constraints: Model-predicted out-of-frame TCR alpha sharing fell below observed values in monozygotic twins. Out-of-frame alpha sequences shared between twins exhibited an excess of low generation probability. Excess twin sharing in beta out-of-frame sequences was weaker. The authors drew conclusions from cross-sectional statistical analysis rather than following the same donors.

This clonotype was obtained from a man between 18 and 35 years old in good health. The rearrangement uses TRBV10-3 and TRBJ2-4, with D tentatively TRBD2 (6 bases). The sample was naive T cells sorted from blood. DNA for the CDR3: TGTGCCATCAGTCCCGTAAAGGGGAGGAGCGCCGGGGCCAAAAACATTCAGTACTTC. This translates into CAISPVKGRSAGAKNIQYF.